The 29 T cell receptor beta chains listed next were all sequenced from one sample in a study of lymphopenia after photon versus proton radiotherapy (dated by TCRdb to about 2019). To prepare the library, the immunoSEQ multiplex PCR assay was applied. What TCRdb holds here is the immuneACCESS table cut down to in-frame rearrangements. Part of the clones is not present; checked against another copy, under half of the missing clones reflect an unresolved V gene, and the others are unexplained. The sample includes more than 30,000 clones, with about 84% observed a single time. Clones ranked in the top ten supply approximately 2.9% of the sample. Source: peripheral blood, taken from a patient treated with photon-based radiotherapy. All receptors derive from a man between 45 and 60 years old with gastric cancer.

The chain links TRBV6-6 to TRBJ2-1; 9 bases are a match to TRBD1. The trim removed 6 bases at V and 8 bases at J, leaving 8 bases unmatched. The germline V gene has CDR1 MNHNY and CDR2 SVGAGI (reference sequence). The CDR3 is made up of 14 amino acids. The CDR3 is CASSSHRGQYEQFF. CDR3 DNA sequence: TGTGCCAGCAGCTCCCACAGGGGGCAGTATGAGCAGTTCTTC.

This clone appeared a few times. V is TRBV30 and J is TRBJ1-5; perhaps TRBD1 as D (5 bases). Germline V gene sequence: CDR1 GTSNPN, CDR2 SVGIG (reference sequence). CDR3 size: 14 residues. Trimming removed 2 bases from V and 1 base from J, with 9 bases in between. CDR3 in DNA: TGTGCCTGGAGTATATGGGGGAGCAATCAGCCCCAGCATTTT. It yields the protein CAWSIWGSNQPQHF.

CDR3 sequence (DNA): TGCGCCAGCAGCTTACTCAGACTAGCGGGAGGACTCGATGAGCAGTTCTTC. Protein: CASSLLRLAGGLDEQFF. The chain joins TRBV5-1 to TRBJ2-1, with 13 bases aligning to TRBD2. With V trimmed by 2 bases and J by 8 bases, 10 bases remained unmatched. The CDR3 has 17 amino acids. Germline V CDR1 and CDR2: SGHRS, YFSETQ.

This rearrangement joins TRBV5-6 to TRBJ2-1, with 14 bases fitting TRBD2. Germline assignment: CDR1 SGHDT and CDR2 YYEEEE. The CDR3 is 17 residues long. Losses at the gene ends were 3 bases for V and 3 bases for J; bases not matched to a gene: 5. CDR3 amino acids: CASSSGTSGSVYNEQFF. Here the CDR3 DNA reads TGTGCCAGCAGCTCCGGGACTAGCGGGAGCGTCTACAATGAGCAGTTCTTC.

The chain uses TRBV6-5 and TRBJ1-2, with 12 bases lining up with TRBD1. The CDR3 contains 13 residues. Germline V CDR1 and CDR2: MNHEY, SVGAGI. Losses at the gene ends were 6 bases for V and 8 bases for J; bases not matched to a gene: 4. CDR3 DNA: TGTGCCAGCAGGCCCGGGACAGGGGGCGGCTACACCTTC. Translation: CASRPGTGGGYTF.

In the case of this clone: Its ends do not fully match the called genes, so a read error is possible. This sample also contains other DNA sequences that code for the same CDR3. V is TRBV18 and J is TRBJ1-5; TRBD1 agrees at 9 bases. The germline gives CDR1 KGHSH, CDR2 LQKENI. The CDR3 is made up of 16 amino acids. CDR3 in DNA: TGCGCCAGCTCTACCAGTTCGGGACAGGGTGGTCAGCCCCAGCATTTT. It codes for CASSTSSGQGGQPQHF.

The table lists this clone with a few counts. The V call is TRBV11-3, the J call TRBJ1-2; no clear D. The CDR3 contains 16 residues. The V end lost 1 base, the J end lost 1 base, and 13 bases lay between the germline ends. CDR1 and CDR2 from the germline V gene are SGHNT and YENEEA. The CDR3 is CASSLAPPVLNYGYTF. CDR3 DNA: TGTGCCAGCAGCTTAGCCCCCCCCGTGCTTAACTATGGCTACACCTTC.

The V and J genes are TRBV5-1 and TRBJ2-2, with 8 bases that match TRBD1. CDR3 length: 16 residues. Germline V CDR1 and CDR2: SGHRS, YFSETQ. The J segment lost 4 bases and the V segment lost 0 bases, leaving 5 bases of the junction unmatched. CDR3 DNA: TGCGCCAGCAGCTTGGTCGCAGGGGGCATCACCGGGGAGCTGTTTTTT. Its protein is CASSLVAGGITGELFF.

In DNA form, the CDR3 reads TGCGCCAGCAGTGAGTCGGGACTAGCGGGAGGCGAGCAGTTCTTC. Encoded protein: CASSESGLAGGEQFF. This chain uses TRBV10-2 with TRBJ2-1, with 15 bases that match TRBD2. The V and J ends lost 0 bases and 10 bases, in that order; junction bases with no gene match: 1. Germline lookup yields CDR1 WSHSY and CDR2 SAAADI. The CDR3 consists of 15 residues.

The chain has TRBV18 and TRBJ1-3; D not certain. This CDR3 has 17 residues. The V and J ends lost 3 bases and 4 bases respectively, with 19 bases between them. CDR1 KGHSH and CDR2 LQKENI come from the germline V gene. The CDR3 spells CASSPLTPRKGGNTIYF. CDR3 bases: TGTGCCAGCTCACCCCTAACCCCGCGCAAGGGAGGAAACACCATATATTTT.

The genes are TRBV7-2 and TRBJ2-7; 8 positions agree with TRBD2. Unmatched junction bases numbered 6, after V lost 5 bases and J lost 6 bases. The CDR3 runs 13 residues. Germline CDR1 and CDR2: SGHTA and FQGNSA. The CDR3 protein is CASSPGLVGEQYF. CDR3 coding DNA: TGTGCCAGCAGCCCGGGACTAGTCGGCGAGCAGTACTTC. The full variable domain, its missing parts supplied by reference TRBV7-2 and TRBJ2-7, is GAGVSQSPSNKVTEKGKDVELRCDPISGHTALYWYRQSLGQGLEFLIYFQGNSAPDKSGLPSDRFSAERTGGSVSTLTIQRTQQEDSAVYLCASSPGLVGEQYFGPGTRLTVT.

The chain recombines TRBV30 with TRBJ2-1, with TRBD2 matching over 13 bases. Per germline, CDR1 GTSNPN and CDR2 SVGIG (reference sequence). V was pared by 3 bases and J by 9 bases, with 2 bases of the junction left unmatched. CDR3 length equals 13 residues. The CDR3 coding sequence is TGTGCCTGGAGGACTAGCGGGAGGAGTGAGCAGTTCTTC. Translating it yields CAWRTSGRSEQFF.

This clone is a singleton in its sample. The J gene is TRBJ1-1, the V gene TRBV7-2; 10 bases line up with TRBD1. Germline values: CDR1 SGHTA, CDR2 FQGNSA. The CDR3 is 12 amino acids. V was clipped by 8 bases and J by 5 bases; unmatched bases: 2. CDR3 in DNA: TGTGCCAGCGGGACAGGGGTGACTGAAGCTTTCTTT. Protein sequence: CASGTGVTEAFF.

Comments on this clone: Additional DNA sequences in this sample encode the identical CDR3. The chain combines TRBV28 with TRBJ1-5, with no clear D. With 6 bases removed from V and 0 bases from J, the gap between germline ends came to 6 bases. Germline loops: CDR1 MDHEN, CDR2 SYDVKM. This CDR3 has 13 amino acids. The CDR3 coding sequence is TGTGCCAGCAGCCGGGATAGCAATCAGCCCCAGCATTTT. It codes for CASSRDSNQPQHF.

The chain carries TRBV11-3 and TRBJ2-2, with D possibly matching TRBD2 (5 bases). Trimming shortened V by 4 bases and J by 6 bases, and 9 bases separated the two germline ends. Germline assignment: CDR1 SGHNT and CDR2 YENEEA. There are 13 residues in the CDR3. DNA for the CDR3: TGTGCCAGCAGCTGGGGAGAAGCCGGGGAGCTGTTTTTT. It specifies CASSWGEAGELFF.

This chain joins TRBV27 and TRBJ1-5; D is unclear. This CDR3 comprises 17 residues. Germline loops: CDR1 MNHEY, CDR2 SMNVEV (reference sequence). The V end lost 0 bases, the J end lost 0 bases, and 12 bases lay between the germline ends. The CDR3 sequence is CASSLSGRGSSNQPQHF. Here the CDR3 DNA reads TGTGCCAGCAGTTTATCGGGCCGGGGAAGTAGCAATCAGCCCCAGCATTTT.

The V and J genes are TRBV2 and TRBJ2-7; tentatively, D is TRBD2 (6 bases). V lost 4 bases, J lost 3 bases, and 10 bases lay in between. The CDR3 has 13 residues. Germline CDR1 and CDR2: SNHLY and FYNNEI. The CDR3 DNA reads TGTGCCAGCAGTGGTTTGGAGGGCTACGAGCAGTACTTC. Translation gives CASSGLEGYEQYF. Together with reference TRBV2 and TRBJ2-7, the CDR3 gives the full variable domain: EPEVTQTPSHQVTQMGQEVILRCVPISNHLYFYWYRQILGQKVEFLVSFYNNEISEKSEIFDDQFSVERPDGSNFTLKIRSTKLEDSAMYFCASSGLEGYEQYFGPGTRLTVT.

The chain is built from TRBV5-8 and TRBJ1-3; 7 bases line up with TRBD1. CDR3 size: 17 residues. V shed 3 bases and J 0 bases; nucleotides not matched to a gene: 9. Looked up from germline, CDR1 is SGHTS and CDR2 is YDEGEE. The DNA of the CDR3 is TGTGCCAGCAGCTACCCGGTCAGGGGGAGCTCTGGAAACACCATATATTTT. Encoded protein: CASSYPVRGSSGNTIYF.

This chain connects TRBV6-5 to TRBJ1-1, with D perhaps matching TRBD1 (6 bases). The CDR3 spans 12 residues. V was shortened by 6 bases and J by 1 base, with 6 bases between the two germline ends. CDR1 and CDR2 from the germline V gene are MNHEY and SVGAGI. The CDR3 loop is CASRTGNTEAFF. The CDR3 region has the DNA TGTGCCAGCAGGACAGGGAACACTGAAGCTTTCTTT.

V usage is TRBV5-6 and J usage is TRBJ2-1; possible D gene TRBD2, 5 bases. V lost 2 bases to trimming and J lost 4 bases, with 16 bases between them. Germline values: CDR1 SGHDT, CDR2 YYEEEE. This CDR3 is built from 16 residues. CDR3 bases: TGTGCCAGCAGCTTTCCACTAGGAAGTCCTTACAATGAGCAGTTCTTC. Protein: CASSFPLGSPYNEQFF.

The rearrangement joins TRBV19 to TRBJ1-2, with D maybe TRBD1 (6 bases). Germline values: CDR1 LNHDA, CDR2 SQIVND (reference sequence). The CDR3 runs 15 residues. V lost 1 base, J lost 0 bases, and 9 bases lay in between. The CDR3 sequence: CASSIGTDPNYGYTF. As DNA, the CDR3 is TGTGCCAGTAGTATAGGGACAGATCCTAACTATGGCTACACCTTC.

V gene TRBV4-1 combines with J gene TRBJ2-1; 10 positions agree with TRBD2. V gave up 3 bases and J gave up 5 bases; unmatched junction bases: 13. CDR1 is MGHRA and CDR2 is YSYEKL in the germline V gene. There are 18 residues in the CDR3. CDR3 bases: TGCGCCAGCAGCCAGGGGGGCCTAGCGGGAGCGAGGGACAATGAGCAGTTCTTC. It yields the protein CASSQGGLAGARDNEQFF.

The rearrangement links TRBV5-5 to TRBJ1-2; no clear D gene. Trimming took off 4 bases at V and 3 bases at J, with 10 bases between the two ends. CDR1 and CDR2 from the germline V gene are SGHKS and YYEKEE (reference sequence). This CDR3 comprises 13 residues. The CDR3 DNA reads as TGTGCCAGCAGCCCAGGAGGAGACTATGGCTACACCTTC. The encoded protein is CASSPGGDYGYTF.

The rearrangement joins TRBV9 to TRBJ2-2; D is perhaps TRBD1 or TRBD2 (6 bases each). V was trimmed by 0 bases and J by 6 bases, leaving 12 bases between them. The germline V gene has CDR1 SGDLS and CDR2 YYNGEE. The CDR3 sequence is 15 residues long. In nucleotides, the CDR3 is TGTGCCAGCAGCGTAGGGAGGGGGATCGCCGGGGAGCTGTTTTTT. Translating gives CASSVGRGIAGELFF. The variable domain in full, completed from reference TRBV9 and TRBJ2-2, reads DSGVTQTPKHLITATGQRVTLRCSPRSGDLSVYWYQQSLDQGLQFLIQYYNGEERAKGNILERFSAQQFPDLHSELNLSSLELGDSALYFCASSVGRGIAGELFFGEGSRLTVL.

CDR3 loop: CASSELDTLSYEQYF. The CDR3 nucleotides are TGTGCCAGCAGTGAACTGGACACCCTCTCCTACGAGCAGTACTTC. The J gene is TRBJ2-5, the V gene TRBV2; TRBD1 might be the D (5 bases). The J call could be wrong; TRBJ2-7 is a better fit for the DNA end. The CDR3 is made up of 15 amino acids. CDR1 and CDR2 (germline): SNHLY, FYNNEI.

V and J are TRBV6-1 and TRBJ2-5; D may match TRBD1 or TRBD2 (7 bases each). Trimming left V 6 bases short and J 0 bases short, with 14 bases between. The CDR3 runs 15 residues. Germline CDR1 and CDR2: MNHNS and SASEGT. CDR3 amino acids: CASRNRGGYQETQYF. The CDR3 bases are TGTGCCAGCAGAAACAGGGGAGGGTACCAAGAGACCCAGTACTTC.

This chain uses TRBV7-9 with TRBJ2-5, with 8 bases that match TRBD2. The length of the CDR3 is 17 residues. Trimming removed 2 bases from V and 5 bases from J; junction bases left unmatched: 13. CDR1 is SEHNR, CDR2 FQNEAQ, per germline (reference sequence). This CDR3 is CASSLLGVAGGRETQYF. The CDR3 DNA reads as TGTGCCAGCAGCTTATTGGGCGTGGCGGGAGGTAGGGAGACCCAGTACTTC.

The gene calls are TRBV27 and TRBJ1-2, with D unresolved. Looked up from germline, CDR1 is MNHEY and CDR2 is SMNVEV (reference sequence). The CDR3 runs 16 residues. The V end lost 2 bases, the J end lost 4 bases, and 17 bases lay between the germline ends. CDR3 coding DNA: TGTGCCAGCAGTTTAACCCGGACGGCGGCCGGCTATGGCTACACCTTC. Translating gives CASSLTRTAAGYGYTF.

This clone has a handful of counts. The V call is TRBV2, the J call TRBJ1-2; D unresolved. V lost 1 base to trimming and J lost 0 bases, with 3 bases between them. Germline CDR1 reads SNHLY; CDR2 reads FYNNEI. The CDR3 runs 13 residues. CDR3: CASSEVPNYGYTF. The CDR3, as DNA: TGTGCCAGCAGTGAAGTACCTAACTATGGCTACACCTTC.